The rows below give T cell receptor beta chains drawn from one sample of a study of cytomegalovirus exposure and HLA in healthy donors. Only in-frame clones appear in the TCRdb table, and some are missing; sequencing was by immunoSEQ multiplex PCR. The data hold some 170,000 clones, with approximately 86% observed a single time. Sequencing was carried out using PBMCs. Receptors originate from a young man in good health and CMV-seropositive. The CDR3 runs from the conserved cysteine through the conserved F or W. D genes are given only for firm matches. A row's size may be missing; if present it is once, few, many or a size class.

d_call	clone_size	v_call	j_call	cdr3_nt	cdr3_aa
.	.	TRBV5-1	TRBJ2-7	TGCGCCAGCTCACGGATTGGGGAGGAGCAGTACTTC	CASSRIGEEQYF
TRBD1	.	TRBV4-1	TRBJ2-3	TGCGCCAGCAGCCAAGTAGAGGGACAGGGTCCAGATACGCAGTATTTT	CASSQVEGQGPDTQYF
TRBD1	few	TRBV10-2	TRBJ2-7	TGCGCCAGCAGTGAGCCTCGACAGGGGGGATACGAGCAGTACTTC	CASSEPRQGGYEQYF
.	.	TRBV2	TRBJ2-3	TGTGCCAGCAGTCTCCCGCAAGATACGCAGTATTTT	CASSLPQDTQYF
.	.	TRBV18	TRBJ1-4	TGTGCCAGCTCATCTAGCTTGGGGAGGAATGAAAAACTGTTTTTT	CASSSSLGRNEKLFF
.	.	TRBV13	TRBJ2-2	TGTGCCAGCAGCTTAGTCTCCGGGGAGCTGTTTTTT	CASSLVSGELFF
TRBD2	.	TRBV7-7	TRBJ2-3	TGTGCTAGCAGCCCGGGGGGGGATTTGAAGTATTTT	CASSPGGDLKYF
TRBD2	.	TRBV7-2	TRBJ2-1	TGTGCCAGCAGCTTAGACAGCGGGGGTGAGCAGTTCTTC	CASSLDSGGEQFF
.	.	TRBV5-4	TRBJ2-7	TGTGCCAGCAGCTTGGAGGACACAGGCTACGAGCAGTACTTC	CASSLEDTGYEQYF
.	.	TRBV19	TRBJ2-7	TGTGCCAGTAGTTCCTTGCAGCCCGGGGGTAACAACGAGCAGTACTTC	CASSSLQPGGNNEQYF
.	.	TRBV7-2	TRBJ2-7	TGTGCCAGCAGCTTTAATAGGGAAGTTGGCTACGAGCAGTACTTC	CASSFNREVGYEQYF
.	.	TRBV7-2	TRBJ1-2	TGTGCCAGCAGACAAAGGGCAGGGGATGGCTACACCTTC	CASRQRAGDGYTF
TRBD2	.	TRBV6-5	TRBJ2-7	TGTGCCAGCGTTAGGCCGGGGGGCTACGAGCAGTACTTC	CASVRPGGYEQYF
.	.	TRBV18	TRBJ2-7	TGTGCCAGCTCCAACGGCGGTCTGGGGTCCGAGCAGTACTTC	CASSNGGLGSEQYF
TRBD1	.	TRBV2	TRBJ1-3	TGTTCGCTCCAGCCGGGACAGGGAGATGAAAACACCATATATTTT	CSLQPGQGDENTIYF
.	.	TRBV6-5	TRBJ1-2	TGTGCCAGCAGCCCGGGAGGCTATGGCTACACCTTC	CASSPGGYGYTF
TRBD2	large	TRBV9	TRBJ2-5	TGTGCCAGCAGCCCCGGGACTAGCGGGGTCCCCGAGCGTGAGACCCAGTACTTC	CASSPGTSGVPERETQYF
TRBD2	.	TRBV11-2	TRBJ2-7	TGTGCCAGCAGCGCCCGACTAGCGGGAGTGCTCTCAGGCGAGCAGTACTTC	CASSARLAGVLSGEQYF
.	.	TRBV7-9	TRBJ2-1	TGTGCCAGCAGGGACGGACAGGGAGGGGTATATGAGCAGTTCTTC	CASRDGQGGVYEQFF
.	.	TRBV2	TRBJ2-3	TGTGCCAGCAGTGGGAACCTCCCCGCAGATACGCAGTATTTT	CASSGNLPADTQYF
TRBD1	once	TRBV19	TRBJ1-2	TGTGCCAGCCGAGACAGGGATCGAGGCTACACCTTC	CASRDRDRGYTF
.	.	TRBV27	TRBJ2-1	TGTGCCAGCAGCTTTCTCAATGAGCAGTTCTTC	CASSFLNEQFF
.	.	TRBV5-6	TRBJ1-1	TGTGCCAGCAGCACGACAGGTTCCACTGAAGCTTTCTTT	CASSTTGSTEAFF
.	many	TRBV19	TRBJ1-3	TGTGCCAGTAGCCCGGACCAGTCTGGAAACACCATATATTTT	CASSPDQSGNTIYF
.	.	TRBV6-5	TRBJ1-1	TGTGCCAGCAGTTACTCTGCTACAGTGAACACTGAAGCTTTCTTT	CASSYSATVNTEAFF
.	.	TRBV5-6	TRBJ1-1	TGTGCCAGCAGCTTTGTGAACACTGAAGCTTTCTTT	CASSFVNTEAFF
.	.	TRBV2	TRBJ2-3	TGTGCCAGCAGTGAACGGTCAGTCCAGACAGATACGCAGTATTTT	CASSERSVQTDTQYF
TRBD1	once	TRBV2	TRBJ2-3	TGTGCCAGCAGTGATATTGGGACAGGGCCGGCAGATACGCAGTATTTT	CASSDIGTGPADTQYF
.	.	TRBV19	TRBJ2-7	TGTGCCAGGGATGGGGAGGTCGCGGGCGAGCAGTACTTC	CARDGEVAGEQYF
.	.	TRBV15	TRBJ1-4	TGTGCCACCAGTCGGCAAAATGAAAAACTGTTTTTT	CATSRQNEKLFF
.	once	TRBV15	TRBJ1-4	TGTGCCACCAGCAGAGATTTAATGGAGCGAAAACTGTTTTTT	CATSRDLMERKLFF
TRBD1	.	TRBV7-9	TRBJ1-2	TGTGCCAGCAAAGAGGAGGACAGGGTCTACGGCTACACCTTC	CASKEEDRVYGYTF
TRBD1	.	TRBV2	TRBJ2-7	TGTGCCAGCAGGCTACAGGGGTTGGTGCTCGAGCAGTACTTC	CASRLQGLVLEQYF
.	.	TRBV5-8	TRBJ2-7	TGTGCCAGCAGCCCCTCCAGGAACTCCTACGAGCAGTACTTC	CASSPSRNSYEQYF
TRBD2	few	TRBV7-3	TRBJ2-1	TGTGCCAGCAGCTTAGCCCAGGGACTAGCGGGGGACAATGAGCAGTTCTTC	CASSLAQGLAGDNEQFF
.	.	TRBV19	TRBJ1-5	TGTGCCAGCCAAGATTGGGGTGGGCAGCCCCAGCATTTT	CASQDWGGQPQHF
TRBD1	.	TRBV2	TRBJ2-1	TGTGCCAGCAGTAAGGGACAGGGGGCGGTCAATGAGCAGTTCTTC	CASSKGQGAVNEQFF
.	few	TRBV5-1	TRBJ1-1	TGCGCCAGCACAGAGGCCATGAACACTGAAGCTTTCTTT	CASTEAMNTEAFF
TRBD1	.	TRBV7-6	TRBJ2-7	TGTGCCAGCAGGTCACGACACAGGGGAACCTACGAGCAGTACTTC	CASRSRHRGTYEQYF